Detailed here is one T cell receptor beta chain. This entry comes from a study of shared clonotypes between healthy human individuals. All of the donors resided in Nashville, Tennessee, and each was a Caucasian adult. Method: immunoSEQ multiplex PCR; TCRdb's copy keeps in-frame clones and lacks some. The sample shows approximately 2,000,000 clones, 85% to 95% of them seen only once. The receptor's source is a man between 18 and 29 years old in good health. Some clones in this sample may be carry-over from other donors' samples. Material for sequencing was naive CD4+ T cells from PBMCs. Subset indicated: CD45RA+ positively selected.

CDR3 loop: CAWKSDFNTGELFF. The CDR3 DNA follows: TGTGCCTGGAAAAGCGACTTTAACACCGGGGAGCTGTTTTTT. The rearrangement uses TRBV30 and TRBJ2-2; D unresolved. Germline CDR1 is GTSNPN and CDR2 is SVGIG (reference sequence). With 4 bases removed from V and 2 bases from J, the gap between germline ends came to 11 bases. CDR3 size: 14 residues.